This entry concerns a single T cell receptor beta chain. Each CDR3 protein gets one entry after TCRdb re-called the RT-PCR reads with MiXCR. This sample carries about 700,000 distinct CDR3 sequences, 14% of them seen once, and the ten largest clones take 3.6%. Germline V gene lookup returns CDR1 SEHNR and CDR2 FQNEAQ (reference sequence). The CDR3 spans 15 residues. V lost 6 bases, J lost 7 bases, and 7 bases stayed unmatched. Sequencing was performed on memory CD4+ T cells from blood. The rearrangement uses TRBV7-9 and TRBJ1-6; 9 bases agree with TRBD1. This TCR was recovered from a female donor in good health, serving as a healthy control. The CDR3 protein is CASSPWDRENSPLHF. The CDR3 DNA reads TGTGCCAGCAGTCCTTGGGACAGGGAAAATTCACCCCTCCACTTT.